These T cell receptor beta chains were read from a single sample in a study of brain T cells in children with intractable seizures. The table came from immunoSEQ multiplex PCR; TCRdb's copy has only in-frame clones and leaves some out. The sample records about 340,000 clones, 93% being singletons. Specimen: peripheral blood, collected about 5 months after surgery. The receptors originated from a boy in the first two years of life with tuberous sclerosis and intractable seizures. Both conserved end residues are part of each CDR3. Each record gives: CDR3 protein, CDR3 DNA, V gene, clone size, J gene, D gene. A D gene is named only where the DNA matches it firmly. Some rows mark clone size as missing; the rest say once, few, many or name a class of expanded clone.

CASSQITGLLRYF	TGCGCCAGCAGCCAGATAACAGGGTTACTGCGGTATTTT	TRBV4-1	once	TRBJ2-3	-
CASSDAGGSSYNEQFF	TGTGCCAGCAGTGATGCGGGGGGGAGCTCTTACAATGAGCAGTTCTTC	TRBV9	-	TRBJ2-1	TRBD2
CSVTPGSVYGYTF	TGCAGCGTGACCCCCGGTTCGGTCTATGGCTACACCTTC	TRBV29-1	once	TRBJ1-2	-
CASSLDRGGYETQYF	TGCGCCAGCAGCTTAGACAGGGGCGGCTACGAGACCCAGTACTTC	TRBV5-1	-	TRBJ2-5	TRBD1
CASSAPLGVETQYF	TGTGCCAGCAGCGCACCCCTCGGGGTAGAGACCCAGTACTTC	TRBV7-6	-	TRBJ2-5	-
CASSLAARSNQPQHF	TGTGCCAGCAGCTTGGCTGCCAGGTCCAATCAGCCCCAGCATTTT	TRBV5-6	once	TRBJ1-5	-
CASSQTNYEQYF	TGTGCCAGCAGCCAGACAAACTACGAGCAGTACTTC	TRBV3-1/TRBV3-2	-	TRBJ2-7	-
CASSLGGGYTF	TGTGCCAGCAGTTTAGGGGGTGGCTACACCTTC	TRBV12-3/TRBV12-4	-	TRBJ1-2	-
CAWSVQGGGYTF	TGTGCCTGGAGTGTCCAGGGGGGCGGCTACACCTTC	TRBV30	-	TRBJ1-2	TRBD1
CASSVDSSGNTIYF	TGTGCCAGCAGCGTAGACAGCTCTGGAAACACCATATATTTT	TRBV9	-	TRBJ1-3	-
CSVGLAGGPVGELFF	TGCAGCGTTGGACTAGCGGGAGGGCCGGTCGGGGAGCTGTTTTTT	TRBV29-1	-	TRBJ2-2	TRBD2
CASSDPGLAGGKETQYF	TGTGCCAGCAGTGACCCGGGACTAGCGGGGGGAAAAGAGACCCAGTACTTC	TRBV6-1	-	TRBJ2-5	TRBD2
CASSGGYNSPLHF	TGTGCCAGCAGCGGGGGTTATAATTCACCCCTCCACTTT	TRBV7-8	-	TRBJ1-6	-
CSVVGDYGNTIYF	TGCAGCGTTGTAGGGGATTATGGAAACACCATATATTTT	TRBV29-1	-	TRBJ1-3	-
CASSNTSDSGTTNYEQYF	TGTGCCAGCAGCAATACAAGCGACTCTGGGACAACAAACTACGAGCAGTACTTC	TRBV21-1	-	TRBJ2-7	-
CATSDSRQGADNEQFF	TGTGCCACCAGTGATTCCAGACAGGGGGCGGACAATGAGCAGTTCTTC	TRBV24-1	-	TRBJ2-1	TRBD1
CASSQVRLLTGVDTEAFF	TGCGCCAGCAGCCAAGTAAGACTCCTAACGGGGGTAGACACTGAAGCTTTCTTT	TRBV4-1	-	TRBJ1-1	-
CATNRRVGETQYF	TGTGCCACTAACCGGAGGGTCGGAGAGACCCAGTACTTC	TRBV6-6	-	TRBJ2-5	-
CASNPRRSEQYF	TGTGCCAGCAATCCCAGGAGGTCCGAGCAGTACTTC	TRBV6-5	-	TRBJ2-7	-
CATSVTSGIDTQYF	TGTGCCACCAGTGTAACTAGCGGGATAGATACGCAGTATTTT	TRBV24-1	-	TRBJ2-3	TRBD2
CAWGHGPRDTEAFF	TGTGCCTGGGGCCACGGCCCACGGGACACTGAAGCTTTCTTT	TRBV30	once	TRBJ1-1	-
CASSLASSYEQYF	TGTGCCAGCAGCTTGGCCAGCTCCTACGAGCAGTACTTC	TRBV5-6	-	TRBJ2-7	-